These T cell receptor beta chains were read from a single sample in a study of blood T cells in healthy people across ages. MiXCR, applied by TCRdb to the 5' RACE reads, yields one record per CDR3 protein. Counted here are about 730,000 distinct CDR3 sequences, 43% occurring once; the ten biggest clones make up 20% to 25%. The sequencing sample was made of blood. These receptors all stem from a woman aged 60 to 75 in good health. Both conserved end residues are part of each CDR3. A D gene is named only where the DNA matches it firmly. Clone size, where shown, is once, few, many, or a class for clones that have expanded.

j_call: TRBJ2-2; clone_size: .; v_call: TRBV24-1; d_call: TRBD1; cdr3_aa: CATSDTTGGHTGELFF; cdr3_nt: TGTGCCACCAGTGACACTACAGGGGGACACACCGGGGAGCTGTTTTTT
j_call: TRBJ2-1; clone_size: once; v_call: TRBV29-1; d_call: .; cdr3_aa: CSVGPRMGEQFF; cdr3_nt: TGCAGCGTTGGTCCCAGGATGGGTGAGCAGTTCTTC
j_call: TRBJ2-1; clone_size: few; v_call: TRBV11-2; d_call: .; cdr3_aa: CASSYRGTFPNEQFF; cdr3_nt: TGTGCCAGCAGCTATCGAGGGACATTTCCCAATGAGCAGTTCTTC
j_call: TRBJ2-4; clone_size: .; v_call: TRBV4-2; d_call: TRBD1; cdr3_aa: CASSQVPGTGRGVQYF; cdr3_nt: TGTGCCAGCAGCCAGGTTCCCGGGACAGGGCGCGGAGTTCAGTACTTC
j_call: TRBJ2-3; clone_size: few; v_call: TRBV11-1; d_call: .; cdr3_aa: CASSLADYDTDTQYF; cdr3_nt: TGTGCCAGCAGCTTAGCGGATTACGACACAGATACGCAGTATTTT
j_call: TRBJ2-3; clone_size: .; v_call: TRBV7-3; d_call: .; cdr3_aa: CASSFARTSTDTQYF; cdr3_nt: TGTGCCAGCAGCTTTGCCCGGACTAGCACAGATACGCAGTATTTT
j_call: TRBJ2-1; clone_size: .; v_call: TRBV7-9; d_call: .; cdr3_aa: CASSLPGQRVVNEQFF; cdr3_nt: TGTGCCAGCAGCTTACCCGGACAAAGGGTTGTTAATGAGCAGTTCTTC
j_call: TRBJ2-7; clone_size: .; v_call: TRBV10-3; d_call: TRBD1; cdr3_aa: CAISESGQGLSEQYF; cdr3_nt: TGTGCCATCAGTGAGTCGGGACAGGGGTTGTCCGAGCAGTACTTC
j_call: TRBJ2-5; clone_size: .; v_call: TRBV12-3/TRBV12-4; d_call: .; cdr3_aa: CASSPLAPINQETQYF; cdr3_nt: TGTGCCAGCAGCCCCCTAGCACCCATCAACCAAGAGACCCAGTACTTC
j_call: TRBJ2-7; clone_size: once; v_call: TRBV2; d_call: TRBD2; cdr3_aa: CASSSGLAGGFVSYEQYF; cdr3_nt: TGTGCCAGCAGCTCGGGACTAGCGGGAGGGTTTGTGTCCTACGAGCAGTACTTC
j_call: TRBJ1-2; clone_size: .; v_call: TRBV3-1; d_call: .; cdr3_aa: CASSQEPGIPNYGYTF; cdr3_nt: TGTGCCAGCAGCCAAGAACCAGGGATCCCTAACTATGGCTACACCTTC
j_call: TRBJ2-7; clone_size: few; v_call: TRBV12-3/TRBV12-4; d_call: TRBD2; cdr3_aa: CASSRTSDEQYF; cdr3_nt: TGTGCCAGCAGCCGAACTAGCGACGAGCAGTACTTC
j_call: TRBJ2-7; clone_size: .; v_call: TRBV5-1; d_call: TRBD1; cdr3_aa: CASNPGQGHFAYEQYF; cdr3_nt: TGCGCCAGCAACCCGGGACAGGGGCATTTTGCCTACGAGCAGTACTTC
j_call: TRBJ2-2; clone_size: .; v_call: TRBV27; d_call: .; cdr3_aa: CASSGTVAGELFF; cdr3_nt: TGTGCCAGCAGTGGGACGGTCGCAGGGGAGCTGTTTTTT
j_call: TRBJ1-4; clone_size: .; v_call: TRBV18; d_call: .; cdr3_aa: CASSPQGSATNEKLFF; cdr3_nt: TGTGCCAGCTCACCCCAGGGGAGTGCAACTAATGAAAAACTGTTTTTT
j_call: TRBJ2-1; clone_size: .; v_call: TRBV6-2/TRBV6-3; d_call: .; cdr3_aa: CASSYGWVQFF; cdr3_nt: TGTGCCAGCAGTTACGGGTGGGTGCAGTTCTTC
j_call: TRBJ2-7; clone_size: .; v_call: TRBV16; d_call: .; cdr3_aa: CACSRARHPTYEQYF; cdr3_nt: TGTGCCTGCAGCCGGGCGCGACACCCAACCTACGAGCAGTACTTC
j_call: TRBJ2-6; clone_size: .; v_call: TRBV7-9; d_call: .; cdr3_aa: CASSLAEGRKGIGANVPTF; cdr3_nt: TGTGCCAGCAGCTTAGCGGAGGGACGGAAGGGAATTGGGGCCAACGTCCCGACTTTC
j_call: TRBJ2-7; clone_size: many; v_call: TRBV27; d_call: .; cdr3_aa: CASSLQGAYEQYF; cdr3_nt: TGTGCCAGCAGCCTACAGGGCGCCTACGAGCAGTACTTC
j_call: TRBJ1-1; clone_size: few; v_call: TRBV7-2; d_call: .; cdr3_aa: CASSYNPRMNTEAFF; cdr3_nt: TGTGCCAGCAGCTATAACCCCAGAATGAACACTGAAGCTTTCTTT
j_call: TRBJ2-1; clone_size: few; v_call: TRBV20-1; d_call: .; cdr3_aa: CSARSAGVNEQFF; cdr3_nt: TGCAGTGCTAGGAGTGCAGGGGTCAATGAGCAGTTCTTC
j_call: TRBJ1-5; clone_size: few; v_call: TRBV10-3; d_call: .; cdr3_aa: CAISDQGSQPQHF; cdr3_nt: TGTGCCATCAGTGATCAGGGTAGTCAGCCCCAGCATTTT
j_call: TRBJ2-1; clone_size: few; v_call: TRBV10-3; d_call: TRBD2; cdr3_aa: CAIRASGVIYNEQFF; cdr3_nt: TGTGCCATCAGGGCTAGCGGGGTGATCTACAATGAGCAGTTCTTC
j_call: TRBJ2-7; clone_size: .; v_call: TRBV7-9; d_call: .; cdr3_aa: CASSLDVWTYEQYF; cdr3_nt: TGTGCCAGCAGCTTAGACGTCTGGACCTACGAGCAGTACTTC
j_call: TRBJ2-7; clone_size: few; v_call: TRBV20-1; d_call: .; cdr3_aa: CSALNGEQYF; cdr3_nt: TGCAGTGCCCTTAATGGCGAGCAGTACTTC
j_call: TRBJ2-1; clone_size: few; v_call: TRBV4-2; d_call: TRBD2; cdr3_aa: CASSQGEGLGGEQFF; cdr3_nt: TGTGCCAGCAGCCAAGGAGAGGGACTAGGCGGTGAGCAGTTCTTC
j_call: TRBJ2-7; clone_size: .; v_call: TRBV7-2; d_call: TRBD1; cdr3_aa: CASPTGSYNEQYF; cdr3_nt: TGTGCCAGCCCGACAGGGTCCTACAATGAGCAGTACTTC
j_call: TRBJ2-7; clone_size: .; v_call: TRBV4-3; d_call: TRBD2; cdr3_aa: CASSQVTSGIGEQYF; cdr3_nt: TGCGCCAGCAGCCAAGTGACTAGCGGGATAGGCGAGCAGTACTTC
j_call: TRBJ2-4; clone_size: .; v_call: TRBV6-6; d_call: .; cdr3_aa: CASTGQRAKNIQYF; cdr3_nt: TGTGCCAGCACTGGACAGAGGGCCAAAAACATTCAGTACTTC
j_call: TRBJ2-5; clone_size: .; v_call: TRBV20-1; d_call: TRBD2; cdr3_aa: CSARTSGTQETQYF; cdr3_nt: TGCAGTGCAAGGACTAGCGGGACCCAAGAGACCCAGTACTTC
j_call: TRBJ1-2; clone_size: .; v_call: TRBV28; d_call: .; cdr3_aa: CASSLGRGYGYTF; cdr3_nt: TGTGCCAGCAGTTTGGGCAGGGGCTATGGCTACACCTTC
j_call: TRBJ2-4; clone_size: .; v_call: TRBV28; d_call: .; cdr3_aa: CASRKFAVLYNEQYF; cdr3_nt: TGTGCCAGCAGGAAATTCGCGGTACTCTACAATGAGCAGTACTTC
j_call: TRBJ2-1; clone_size: many; v_call: TRBV29-1; d_call: .; cdr3_aa: CSVAGSYNEQFF; cdr3_nt: TGCAGCGTGGCAGGATCCTACAATGAGCAGTTCTTC
j_call: TRBJ1-5; clone_size: .; v_call: TRBV2; d_call: TRBD1; cdr3_aa: CASSDEGAEPQHF; cdr3_nt: TGTGCCAGCAGCGACGAGGGGGCGGAGCCCCAGCATTTT
j_call: TRBJ1-4; clone_size: few; v_call: TRBV6-5; d_call: .; cdr3_aa: CASSYSGVRVQEKLFF; cdr3_nt: TGTGCCAGCAGTTACTCGGGCGTCAGGGTTCAAGAAAAACTGTTTTTT
j_call: TRBJ2-5; clone_size: .; v_call: TRBV5-6; d_call: .; cdr3_aa: CASSLASEGIGFKETQYF; cdr3_nt: TGTGCCAGCAGCTTGGCATCGGAGGGAATAGGTTTTAAAGAGACCCAGTACTTC
j_call: TRBJ1-1; clone_size: .; v_call: TRBV6-2/TRBV6-3; d_call: .; cdr3_aa: CATTPSRGEPNTEAFF; cdr3_nt: TGTGCCACCACTCCCTCCCGGGGGGAACCGAACACTGAAGCTTTCTTT
j_call: TRBJ2-3; clone_size: .; v_call: TRBV6-1; d_call: .; cdr3_aa: CASSGAMQQYF; cdr3_nt: TGTGCCAGCAGCGGGGCAATGCAACAGTATTTT
j_call: TRBJ1-6; clone_size: .; v_call: TRBV6-2/TRBV6-3; d_call: TRBD1; cdr3_aa: CASSSSWTGHSPLHF; cdr3_nt: TGTGCCAGCAGTTCGAGTTGGACAGGGCATTCACCCCTCCACTTT
j_call: TRBJ2-1; clone_size: .; v_call: TRBV11-1; d_call: .; cdr3_aa: CAGSSTVELHNEQFF; cdr3_nt: TGTGCCGGCAGCTCAACAGTGGAACTCCACAATGAGCAGTTCTTC
j_call: TRBJ2-7; clone_size: .; v_call: TRBV12-3/TRBV12-4; d_call: .; cdr3_aa: CASRSGPGSEQYF; cdr3_nt: TGTGCCAGCCGGTCGGGCCCAGGGAGCGAGCAGTACTTC
j_call: TRBJ2-7; clone_size: .; v_call: TRBV4-1; d_call: .; cdr3_aa: CASSQEDLPIGYEQYF; cdr3_nt: TGCGCCAGCAGCCAAGAGGACCTCCCAATAGGCTACGAGCAGTACTTC
j_call: TRBJ1-5; clone_size: .; v_call: TRBV29-1; d_call: .; cdr3_aa: CSVEPSGGGNQPQHF; cdr3_nt: TGCAGCGTTGAACCCTCGGGGGGAGGCAATCAGCCCCAGCATTTT
j_call: TRBJ1-1; clone_size: .; v_call: TRBV27; d_call: .; cdr3_aa: CASSPRTSTEAFF; cdr3_nt: TGTGCCAGCAGTCCCCGGACCAGCACTGAAGCTTTCTTT
j_call: TRBJ2-7; clone_size: .; v_call: TRBV28; d_call: TRBD1; cdr3_aa: CASRDRANYEQYF; cdr3_nt: TGTGCCAGCAGAGACAGGGCGAACTACGAGCAGTACTTC
j_call: TRBJ2-7; clone_size: .; v_call: TRBV5-1; d_call: TRBD2; cdr3_aa: CTSSLAVAGGHEQYF; cdr3_nt: TGCACCAGCAGCTTGGCAGTAGCGGGAGGCCACGAGCAGTACTTC
j_call: TRBJ2-5; clone_size: .; v_call: TRBV3-1; d_call: .; cdr3_aa: CTSSQGETQYF; cdr3_nt: TGTACCAGCAGCCAGGGCGAGACCCAGTACTTC
j_call: TRBJ2-2; clone_size: .; v_call: TRBV20-1; d_call: TRBD2; cdr3_aa: CSAKTSPGELFF; cdr3_nt: TGCAGTGCTAAGACTAGCCCCGGGGAGCTGTTTTTT
j_call: TRBJ2-7; clone_size: many; v_call: TRBV29-1; d_call: TRBD2; cdr3_aa: CSVSASGYEQYF; cdr3_nt: TGCAGCGTTTCTGCTAGCGGCTACGAGCAGTACTTC
j_call: TRBJ2-3; clone_size: once; v_call: TRBV12-5; d_call: .; cdr3_aa: CASALGGRGSTDTQYF; cdr3_nt: TGTGCTAGTGCCTTGGGGGGACGGGGGAGCACAGATACGCAGTATTTT